Detailed here is one T cell receptor (beta chain). Germline trimming cut 6 bases from V and 2 bases from J; bases unmatched to any gene: 7. The CDR3 spans 15 residues. Germline V gene lookup returns CDR1 SGHTA and CDR2 FQGNSA. This entry comes from a study of blood T cell repertoires in COVID-19. TCRdb's table, derived via immunoSEQ multiplex PCR, lists solely in-frame clones and lacks some. The profile shows roughly 280,000 clones, approximately 85% of them singletons. Sequencing used peripheral blood. The sequence was obtained from a woman in her 70s with acute or convalescent COVID-19. This chain links TRBV7-2 with TRBJ1-2; TRBD1 matches 9 bases. CDR3 amino acids: CASSSRTGGNYGYTF. The CDR3 coding sequence is TGTGCCAGCAGTTCCCGAACAGGGGGCAACTATGGCTACACCTTC.